The T cell receptor (beta chain) described here comes from a study of human T cells and chemical hapten exposure. Overall study context: Sensitization applied 2% DPC to roughly 2 cm by roughly 2 cm of upper inner arm skin.

TCRdb ran MiXCR on the RACE reads and lists one entry per CDR3 protein. The sample lists about 380,000 distinct CDR3 sequences; more than 5% were seen once. Regarding time point: patch test 2, 6 weeks after DPC sensitization. This sample's treatment: therapeutic diphenylcyclopropenone sensitization with weekly scalp DPC. Samples of blood were obtained prior to the application of each patch test. This clonotype occurred many times. The CDR3 spans 15 residues. The ends were cut back, 5 bases at V and 4 bases at J, with 14 bases in the middle. From germline, CDR1 is SGHVS and CDR2 FNYEAQ. Sequenced material: whole blood, taken in connection with sensitization to the hapten diphenylcyclopropenone (DPC). V is TRBV7-6 and J is TRBJ1-4, with D perhaps matching TRBD1 (6 bases). The TCR was taken from a woman aged 18-29 years with alopecia areata. Some clones in this sample may be carry-over from other donors' samples. The CDR3, as DNA: TGTGCCAGCAGCCCGAGGGGGGGATATAATGAAAAACTGTTTTTT. Protein product: CASSPRGGYNEKLFF.